This passage covers 24 T cell receptor beta chains from one sample sequenced in a study of regulatory T cells in long-lasting Graves disease. Building the TCR beta libraries relied on iRepertoire HTBI primers, and CDR3 regions underwent Arm-PCR. TCRdb re-called the multiplex PCR reads with MiXCR, one entry per CDR3 protein. This table has 300,000 or so distinct CDR3 sequences, around 20% appearing once. As for time point: persistent/refractory GD, antithyroid drugs over 5 years with positive TRAb. RNA from PBMCs was the source of the TCR library. This material consisted of peripheral blood mononuclear cells (PBMCs), taken when the disease was refractory, from a patient treated with antithyroid drugs. These TCRs come from a female donor with Graves disease.

CDR3: CASSEWRDNSPLHF. As DNA, the CDR3 is TGCGCCAGCAGTGAGTGGAGGGATAATTCACCCCTCCACTTT. J is TRBJ1-6 and V is TRBV10-2, with no clear D. CDR3 length: 14 amino acids. Deletions cut 1 base from V and 5 bases from J, with 6 bases between. The germline gives CDR1 WSHSY, CDR2 SAAADI.

This chain links TRBV9 with TRBJ2-2; D is perhaps TRBD2 (7 bases). This CDR3 has 16 residues. The germline gives CDR1 SGDLS, CDR2 YYNGEE. V dropped 3 bases and J dropped 1 base, with 13 bases sitting between them. The CDR3 nucleotides read TGTGCCAGCAGCGGGGGGGGCCTAGTGAACACCGGGGAGCTGTTTTTT. This codes for CASSGGGLVNTGELFF. The complete variable domain, with remaining parts taken from reference TRBV9 and TRBJ2-2, reads DSGVTQTPKHLITATGQRVTLRCSPRSGDLSVYWYQQSLDQGLQFLIQYYNGEERAKGNILERFSAQQFPDLHSELNLSSLELGDSALYFCASSGGGLVNTGELFFGEGSRLTVL.

This clonotype was picked up a small number of times. V usage is TRBV9 and J usage is TRBJ1-2; TRBD1 aligns across 7 bases. Looked up from germline, CDR1 is SGDLS and CDR2 is YYNGEE. This CDR3 has 14 amino acids. V shed 3 bases and J 8 bases; nucleotides not matched to a gene: 10. CDR3 sequence reads: CASSAPTGHEGYTF. DNA of the CDR3: TGTGCCAGCAGCGCCCCGACAGGGCACGAAGGCTACACCTTC.

This clonotype turned up a few times. This chain uses TRBV5-6 with TRBJ2-5; 13 positions agree with TRBD2. The length of the CDR3 is 16 residues. Trimming at V came to 2 bases and at J to 5 bases, leaving 6 bases not matched to a gene. Germline V gene lookup returns CDR1 SGHDT and CDR2 YYEEEE. The CDR3 reads CASSLRLAGGRETQYF. The CDR3 nucleotides are TGTGCCAGCAGCTTAAGACTAGCGGGAGGACGGGAGACCCAGTACTTC.

This chain uses TRBV11-3 with TRBJ1-3, with D tentatively TRBD1 (5 bases). V was trimmed by 5 bases and J by 3 bases, leaving 17 bases between them. The V gene's germline CDR1 is SGHNT and CDR2 YENEEA. The CDR3 has 16 amino acids. DNA for the CDR3: TGTGCCAGCAGCAACCGGGACGTACCGTATGGAAACACCATATATTTT. Residues: CASSNRDVPYGNTIYF.

The V and J genes are TRBV7-8 and TRBJ2-4; the D gene is possibly TRBD2 (5 bases). This CDR3 contains 16 residues. With 5 bases removed from V and 0 bases from J, the gap between germline ends came to 14 bases. The germline V gene has CDR1 SGHVS and CDR2 FQNEAQ. CDR3 bases: TGTGCCAGCAGCCCCGGTCGAGGGATAGCCAAAAACATTCAGTACTTC. Encoded protein: CASSPGRGIAKNIQYF.

This clonotype was detected ten times or more. The rearrangement uses TRBV11-2 and TRBJ1-3; D call uncertain. V was cut by 5 bases and J by 2 bases, with 16 bases left in between. Germline V CDR1 and CDR2: SGHAT, FQNNGV. This CDR3 has 16 residues. The CDR3 loop is CASSPVEGRPGNTIYF. Written as DNA, the CDR3 is TGTGCCAGCAGCCCCGTCGAGGGCCGCCCTGGAAACACCATATATTTT.

This clonotype showed up just a few times. This sequence joins TRBV29-1 and TRBJ2-7; 8 bases map to TRBD1. After removal of 7 bases from V and 4 bases from J, the junction contained 15 bases not matched to a gene. Germline-derived CDR1 and CDR2 are SQVTM and ANQGSEA. The CDR3 runs 15 residues. The CDR3 sequence: CSADLTGGLGYEQYF. CDR3 DNA: TGCAGCGCGGACTTAACAGGGGGATTAGGGTACGAGCAGTACTTC.

In this sample, this clonotype turned up many times. The chain couples TRBV7-9 to TRBJ2-5, with 10 bases that match TRBD2. V was clipped by 1 base and J by 7 bases; unmatched bases: 3. Looked up from germline, CDR1 is SEHNR and CDR2 is FQNEAQ (reference sequence). The CDR3 is 14 amino acids. CDR3 residues: CASSLDWTSGTQYF. The CDR3 DNA follows: TGTGCCAGCAGCTTAGATTGGACTAGCGGGACCCAGTACTTC.

This clonotype was detected many times. The genes are TRBV2 and TRBJ1-3; D gene unclear. V was pared by 2 bases and J by 0 bases, with 8 bases between. Germline-derived CDR1 and CDR2 are SNHLY and FYNNEI. There are 15 residues in the CDR3. CDR3 amino acids: CASSEYRVSGNTIYF. CDR3 in DNA: TGTGCCAGCAGTGAATATCGGGTCTCTGGAAACACCATATATTTT.

This clonotype was seen at least ten times. This chain connects TRBV6-2 or TRBV6-3 to TRBJ1-1; a weak D match, TRBD1 (5 bases). In germline, CDR1 is MNHEY, CDR2 SVGEGT. The V and J ends lost 2 bases and 0 bases respectively, with 7 bases between them. The CDR3 has 14 residues. The CDR3 sequence: CASSYRQMNTEAFF. As DNA, the CDR3 is TGTGCCAGCAGTTACCGACAGATGAACACTGAAGCTTTCTTT.

The V gene is TRBV30, the J gene TRBJ2-6; D gene unclear. This CDR3 has 16 amino acids. V shed 2 bases and J shed 0 bases, with 11 bases lying between them. The V gene's germline CDR1 is GTSNPN and CDR2 SVGIG (reference sequence). The CDR3 bases are TGTGCCTGGAGTTTCAGGAGAAGCTCTGGGGCCAACGTCCTGACTTTC. Protein product: CAWSFRRSSGANVLTF.

This clonotype has only a few counts. The DNA of the CDR3 is TGTGCCGCCCGCGGGGTTACCGGGGAGCTGTTTTTT. Translation gives CAARGVTGELFF. V usage is TRBV6-1 and J usage is TRBJ2-2; D is perhaps TRBD2 (6 bases). The CDR3 totals 12 residues. Germline CDR1 and CDR2: MNHNS and SASEGT. V gave up 11 bases and J gave up 5 bases, with 12 bases separating them.

This clonotype was observed at least ten times. This chain joins TRBV29-1 and TRBJ2-7; TRBD1 aligns across 11 bases. The V segment lost 3 bases and the J segment 4 bases; nucleotides outside the gene matches: 5. The germline V gene has CDR1 SQVTM and CDR2 ANQGSEA. The CDR3 runs 14 residues. CDR3 in amino acids: CSVDGQGAPYEQYF. The CDR3 bases are TGCAGCGTTGACGGACAGGGGGCGCCTTACGAGCAGTACTTC.

In this sample, this clonotype turned up many times. The CDR3 coding sequence is TGCGCCAGCAGCTCTCCGGACAGGCCCGGCTACACCTTC. This encodes CASSSPDRPGYTF. The chain carries TRBV5-1 and TRBJ1-2; 7 nucleotides agree with TRBD1. Germline CDR1 reads SGHRS; CDR2 reads YFSETQ. V lost 3 bases to trimming and J lost 8 bases; unmatched junction nucleotides: 7. The CDR3 is 13 amino acids.

Comments on this clonotype: At one end, the junction sequence differs from germline, possibly due to a read error. Here the CDR3 DNA reads TGTGCCAGCAGCTCCGGGAGCTACGGGCAGTACTTC. This translates into CASSSGSYGQYF. The chain links TRBV12-3 or TRBV12-4 to TRBJ2-7; possibly TRBD2 for D (6 bases). This CDR3 spans 12 amino acids.

The rearrangement links TRBV5-4 to TRBJ1-1; 7 nucleotides align to TRBD1. The CDR3 has 14 residues. From germline, CDR1 is SGHNT and CDR2 YYREEE (reference sequence). V trimming: 4 bases; J trimming: 3 bases; junction bases outside the gene matches: 6. This chain's CDR3 is CASSPRGQYTEAFF. The CDR3 DNA is TGTGCCAGCAGCCCCCGGGGACAGTACACTGAAGCTTTCTTT.

This clonotype has ten or more counts. The chain is built from TRBV18 and TRBJ1-1; TRBD1 matches 7 bases. J lost 3 bases, V lost 2 bases, and 3 bases had no gene match. Germline CDR1 reads KGHSH; CDR2 reads LQKENI. This CDR3 region has 14 residues. The chain's CDR3 is CASSPRDSDTEAFF. CDR3 sequence (DNA): TGTGCCAGCTCACCAAGGGACAGTGACACTGAAGCTTTCTTT.

This clonotype was recorded at least ten times. This chain connects TRBV18 to TRBJ2-5, with TRBD1 as a possible D gene (6 bases). Trimming removed 8 bases from V and 2 bases from J, with 12 bases in between. Germline CDR1 and CDR2: KGHSH and LQKENI. This CDR3 comprises 13 residues. The CDR3 reads CASSLGQQETQYF. Here the CDR3 DNA reads TGTGCCAGCAGCTTAGGACAGCAAGAGACCCAGTACTTC.

This clonotype was seen a few times. The chain carries TRBV7-3 and TRBJ2-6, with a tentative D call TRBD1 (6 bases). CDR3 length: 15 amino acids. Trimming shortened V by 4 bases and J by 2 bases, and 9 bases separated the two germline ends. Germline lookup yields CDR1 SGHTA and CDR2 FQGTGA. CDR3 residues: CASSSTGPGANVLTF. The CDR3 DNA reads as TGTGCCAGCAGCTCCACAGGGCCTGGGGCCAACGTCCTGACTTTC. The entire variable domain, with the rest obtained from reference TRBV7-3 and TRBJ2-6, is as follows: GAGVSQTPSNKVTEKGKYVELRCDPISGHTALYWYRQSLGQGPEFLIYFQGTGAADDSGLPNDRFFAVRPEGSVSTLKIQRTERGDSAVYLCASSSTGPGANVLTFGAGSRLTVL.

The J gene is TRBJ2-5, the V gene TRBV7-9, with D perhaps matching TRBD1 (5 bases). The germline V gene encodes CDR1 SEHNR and CDR2 FQNEAQ (reference sequence). V lost 1 base, J lost 3 bases, and 9 bases lay in between. The CDR3 spans 14 residues. In nucleotides, the CDR3 is TGTGCCAGCAGCTTAGTCCAAGGGGAAGAGACCCAGTACTTC. It specifies CASSLVQGEETQYF.

This clonotype turned up a few times. CDR3 coding DNA: TGTGCTAGTGGTTTGCGGGGGCAGGGGTCTGAAGCTTTCTTT. Encoded protein: CASGLRGQGSEAFF. The genes are TRBV12-5 and TRBJ1-1, with D possibly TRBD1 on 6 matching bases. Per germline, CDR1 LGHNT and CDR2 FRNRAP. Trimming removed 2 bases at V and 6 bases at J, with 13 bases between. The CDR3 loop spans 14 amino acids.

This clonotype was seen a handful of times. The chain links TRBV3-1 to TRBJ2-7, with TRBD2 matching over 9 bases. The CDR3 is 15 residues long. Trimming removed 4 bases from V and 4 bases from J; junction bases left unmatched: 8. Germline loops: CDR1 LGHDT, CDR2 YNNKEL (reference sequence). The CDR3 DNA is TGTGCCAGCAGCCCCGGAGGACTAGCGAATTACGAGCAGTACTTC. Translating it yields CASSPGGLANYEQYF.

In its sample, this clonotype was seen many times. The genes are TRBV6-5 and TRBJ2-2, with 8 positions matching TRBD1. Per the germline V gene, CDR1 is MNHEY and CDR2 is SVGAGI. Losses at the gene ends were 3 bases for V and 4 bases for J; bases not matched to a gene: 4. The CDR3 totals 15 residues. CDR3 DNA: TGTGCCAGCAGTTATGCGGACAGGGTCACCGGGGAGCTGTTTTTT. Translated, it gives CASSYADRVTGELFF.